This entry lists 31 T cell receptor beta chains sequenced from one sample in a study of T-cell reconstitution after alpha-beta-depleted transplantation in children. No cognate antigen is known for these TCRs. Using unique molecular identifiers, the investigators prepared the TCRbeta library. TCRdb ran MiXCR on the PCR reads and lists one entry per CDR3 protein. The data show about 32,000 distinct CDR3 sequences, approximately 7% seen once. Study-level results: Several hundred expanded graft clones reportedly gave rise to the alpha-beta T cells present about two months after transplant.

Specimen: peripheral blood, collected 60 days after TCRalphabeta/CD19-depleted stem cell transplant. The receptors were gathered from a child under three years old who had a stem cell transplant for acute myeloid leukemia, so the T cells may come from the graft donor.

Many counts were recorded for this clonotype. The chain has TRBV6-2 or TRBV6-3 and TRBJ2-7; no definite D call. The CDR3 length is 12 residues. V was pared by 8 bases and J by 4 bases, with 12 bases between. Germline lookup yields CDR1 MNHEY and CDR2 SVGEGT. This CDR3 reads CASEQRAYEQYF. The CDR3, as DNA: TGTGCCAGCGAACAGAGAGCGTACGAGCAGTACTTC.

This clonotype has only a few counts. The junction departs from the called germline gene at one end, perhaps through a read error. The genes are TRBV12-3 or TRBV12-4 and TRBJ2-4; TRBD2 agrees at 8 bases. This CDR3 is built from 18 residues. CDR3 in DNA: TGTGCCAGCTGTTTTGCTAGCGGGTCTTCTCTAGCCAAAAACATTCAGTACTTC. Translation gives CASCFASGSSLAKNIQYF.

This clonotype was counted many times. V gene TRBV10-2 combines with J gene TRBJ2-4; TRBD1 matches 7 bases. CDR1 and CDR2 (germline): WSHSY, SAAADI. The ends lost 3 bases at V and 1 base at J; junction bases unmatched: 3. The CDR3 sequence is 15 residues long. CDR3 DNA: TGCGCCAGCAGTGAAAGGGGGCGCGCCAAAAACATTCAGTACTTC. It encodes CASSERGRAKNIQYF.

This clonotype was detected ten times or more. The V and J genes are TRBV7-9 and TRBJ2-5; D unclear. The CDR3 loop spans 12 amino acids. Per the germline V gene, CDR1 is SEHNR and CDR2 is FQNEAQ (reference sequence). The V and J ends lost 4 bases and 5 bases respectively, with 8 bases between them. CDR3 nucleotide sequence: TGTGCCAGCAGCTCCACCACCGAGACCCAGTACTTC. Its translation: CASSSTTETQYF.

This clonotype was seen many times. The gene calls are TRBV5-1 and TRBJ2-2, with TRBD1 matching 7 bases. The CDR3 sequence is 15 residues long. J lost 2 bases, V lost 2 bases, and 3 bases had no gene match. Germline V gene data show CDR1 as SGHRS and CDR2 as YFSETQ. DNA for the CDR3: TGCGCCAGCAGCTTCCGGGACAGTAACACCGGGGAGCTGTTTTTT. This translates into CASSFRDSNTGELFF.

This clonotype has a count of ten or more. This chain's CDR3 is CASRRQGETEAFF. DNA for the CDR3: TGTGCCAGCAGAAGACAGGGAGAGACTGAAGCTTTCTTT. The chain carries TRBV6-6 and TRBJ1-1, with TRBD1 matching 7 bases. Germline V gene data show CDR1 as MNHNY and CDR2 as SVGAGI (reference sequence). The CDR3 contains 13 residues. V was clipped by 6 bases and J by 5 bases; unmatched bases: 6.

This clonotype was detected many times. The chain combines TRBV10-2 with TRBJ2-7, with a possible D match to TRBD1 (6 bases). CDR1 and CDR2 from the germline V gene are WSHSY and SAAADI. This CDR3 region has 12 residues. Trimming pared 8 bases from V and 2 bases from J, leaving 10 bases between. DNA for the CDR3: TGCGCCAGCTCCGGACAGCCCTACGAGCAGTACTTC. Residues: CASSGQPYEQYF.

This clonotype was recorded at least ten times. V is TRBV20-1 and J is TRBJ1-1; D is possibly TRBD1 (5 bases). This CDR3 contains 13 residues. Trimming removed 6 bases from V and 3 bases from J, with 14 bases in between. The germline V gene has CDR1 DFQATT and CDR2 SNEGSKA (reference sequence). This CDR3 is CSARTLGDTEAFF. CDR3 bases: TGCAGTGCCCGGACGCTAGGGGACACTGAAGCTTTCTTT.

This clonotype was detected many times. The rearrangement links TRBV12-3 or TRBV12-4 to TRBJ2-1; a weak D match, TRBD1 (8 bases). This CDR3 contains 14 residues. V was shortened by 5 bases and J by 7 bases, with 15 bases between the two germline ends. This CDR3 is CASSQGAGGNEQFF. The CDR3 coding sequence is TGTGCCAGCAGTCAGGGGGCCGGGGGGAATGAGCAGTTCTTC.

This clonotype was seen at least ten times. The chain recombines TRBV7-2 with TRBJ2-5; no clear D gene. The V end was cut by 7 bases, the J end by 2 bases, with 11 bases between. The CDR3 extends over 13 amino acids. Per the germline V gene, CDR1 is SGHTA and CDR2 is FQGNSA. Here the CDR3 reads CASTLGGQETQYF. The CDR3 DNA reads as TGTGCCAGCACCCTGGGCGGACAAGAGACCCAGTACTTC.

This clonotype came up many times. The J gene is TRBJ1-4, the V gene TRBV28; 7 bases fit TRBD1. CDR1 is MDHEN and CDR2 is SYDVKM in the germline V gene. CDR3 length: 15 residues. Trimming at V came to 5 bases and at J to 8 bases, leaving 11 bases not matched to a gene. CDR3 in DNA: TGTGCCAGCAGTCCGGGGGACAGATCGCGGGAAAAACTGTTTTTT. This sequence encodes CASSPGDRSREKLFF.

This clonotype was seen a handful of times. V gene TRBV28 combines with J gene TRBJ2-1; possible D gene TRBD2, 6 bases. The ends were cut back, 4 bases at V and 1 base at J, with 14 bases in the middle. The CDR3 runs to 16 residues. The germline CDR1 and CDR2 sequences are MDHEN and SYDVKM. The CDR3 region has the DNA TGTGCCAGCAGTTCCCCCTGGGGGAGGTCCTACAATGAGCAGTTCTTC. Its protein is CASSSPWGRSYNEQFF.

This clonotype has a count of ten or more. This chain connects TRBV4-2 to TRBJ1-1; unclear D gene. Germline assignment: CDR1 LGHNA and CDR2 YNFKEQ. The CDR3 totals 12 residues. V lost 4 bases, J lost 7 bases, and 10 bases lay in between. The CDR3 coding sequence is TGTGCCAGCAGCCTCCCCCAAGGTGAAGCTTTCTTT. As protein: CASSLPQGEAFF.

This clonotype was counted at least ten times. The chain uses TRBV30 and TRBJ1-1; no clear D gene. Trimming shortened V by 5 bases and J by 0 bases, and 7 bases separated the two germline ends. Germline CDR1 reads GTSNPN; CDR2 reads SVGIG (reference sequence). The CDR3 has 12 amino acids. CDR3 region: CAWLPLNTEAFF. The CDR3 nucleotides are TGTGCCTGGTTGCCCTTGAACACTGAAGCTTTCTTT.

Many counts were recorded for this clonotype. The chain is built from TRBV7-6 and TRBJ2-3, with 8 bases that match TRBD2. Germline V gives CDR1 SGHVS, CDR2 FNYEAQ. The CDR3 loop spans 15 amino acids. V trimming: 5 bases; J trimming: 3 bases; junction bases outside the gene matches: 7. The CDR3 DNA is TGTGCCAGCAGCGCCAACGGGGGGGGTACAGATACGCAGTATTTT. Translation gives CASSANGGGTDTQYF. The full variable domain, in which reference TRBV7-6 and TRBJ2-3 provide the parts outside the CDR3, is GAGVSQSPRYKVTKRGQDVALRCDPISGHVSLYWYRQALGQGPEFLTYFNYEAQQDKSGLPNDRFSAERPEGSISTLTIQRTEQRDSAMYRCASSANGGGTDTQYFGPGTRLTVL.

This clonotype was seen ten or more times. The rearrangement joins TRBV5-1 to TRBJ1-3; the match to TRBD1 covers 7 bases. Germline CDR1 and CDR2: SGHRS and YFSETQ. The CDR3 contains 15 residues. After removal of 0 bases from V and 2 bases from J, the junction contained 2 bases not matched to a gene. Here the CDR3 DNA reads TGCGCCAGCAGCTTGGAGGGGACAGCTGGAAACACCATATATTTT. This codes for CASSLEGTAGNTIYF. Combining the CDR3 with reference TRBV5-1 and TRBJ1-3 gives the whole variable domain KAGVTQTPRYLIKTRGQQVTLSCSPISGHRSVSWYQQTPGQGLQFLFEYFSETQRNKGNFPGRFSGRQFSNSRSEMNVSTLELGDSALYLCASSLEGTAGNTIYFGEGSWLTVV.

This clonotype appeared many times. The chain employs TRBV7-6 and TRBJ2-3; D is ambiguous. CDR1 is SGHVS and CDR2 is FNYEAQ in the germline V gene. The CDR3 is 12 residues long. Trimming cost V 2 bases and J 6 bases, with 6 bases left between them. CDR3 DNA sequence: TGTGCCAGCAGCTTATCTTTCGATACGCAGTATTTT. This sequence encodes CASSLSFDTQYF.

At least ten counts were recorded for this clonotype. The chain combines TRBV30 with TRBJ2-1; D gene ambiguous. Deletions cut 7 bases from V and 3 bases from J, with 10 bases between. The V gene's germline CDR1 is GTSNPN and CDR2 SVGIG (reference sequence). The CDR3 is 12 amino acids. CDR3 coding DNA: TGTGCCTCCCAGGCCCTCTACAATGAGCAGTTCTTC. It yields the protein CASQALYNEQFF.

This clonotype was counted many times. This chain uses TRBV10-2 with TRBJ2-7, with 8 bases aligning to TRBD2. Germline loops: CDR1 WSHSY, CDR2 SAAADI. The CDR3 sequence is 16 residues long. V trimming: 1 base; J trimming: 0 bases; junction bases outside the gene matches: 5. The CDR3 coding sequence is TGCGCCAGCAGTGAGTACACTAGCGGACTCTCCTACGAGCAGTACTTC. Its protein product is CASSEYTSGLSYEQYF.

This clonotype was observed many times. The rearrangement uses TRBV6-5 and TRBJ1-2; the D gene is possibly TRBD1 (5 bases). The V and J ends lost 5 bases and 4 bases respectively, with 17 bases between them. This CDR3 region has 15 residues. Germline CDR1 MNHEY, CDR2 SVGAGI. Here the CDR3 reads CASSITPPGTYGYTF. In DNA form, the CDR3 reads TGTGCCAGCAGTATAACTCCACCGGGGACCTATGGCTACACCTTC.

CDR3 nucleotide sequence: TGTGCCAGCAGACTAGCGTATGAGCAGTTCTTC. As protein: CASRLAYEQFF. The chain links TRBV6-5 to TRBJ2-1; 7 nucleotides line up with TRBD2. After removal of 6 bases from V and 8 bases from J, the junction contained 1 base not matched to a gene. Per the germline V gene, CDR1 is MNHEY and CDR2 is SVGAGI. The CDR3 consists of 11 residues.

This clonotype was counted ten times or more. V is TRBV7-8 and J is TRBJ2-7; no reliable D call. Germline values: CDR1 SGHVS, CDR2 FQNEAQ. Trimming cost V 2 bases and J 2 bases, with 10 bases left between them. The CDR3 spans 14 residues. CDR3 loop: CASSLRAEAYEQYF. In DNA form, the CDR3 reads TGTGCCAGCAGCTTAAGGGCAGAGGCCTACGAGCAGTACTTC.

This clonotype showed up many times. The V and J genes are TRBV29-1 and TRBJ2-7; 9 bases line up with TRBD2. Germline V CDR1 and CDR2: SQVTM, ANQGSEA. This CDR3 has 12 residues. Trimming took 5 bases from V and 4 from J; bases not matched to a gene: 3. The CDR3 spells CSVSTSGYEQYF. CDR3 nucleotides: TGCAGCGTTTCGACTAGCGGTTACGAGCAGTACTTC.

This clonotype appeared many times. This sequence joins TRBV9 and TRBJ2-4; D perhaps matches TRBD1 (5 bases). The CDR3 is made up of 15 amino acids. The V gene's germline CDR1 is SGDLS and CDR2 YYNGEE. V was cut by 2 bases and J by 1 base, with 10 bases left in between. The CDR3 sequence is CASSVAGLAKNIQYF. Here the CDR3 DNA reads TGTGCCAGCAGCGTGGCAGGGTTGGCCAAAAACATTCAGTACTTC.

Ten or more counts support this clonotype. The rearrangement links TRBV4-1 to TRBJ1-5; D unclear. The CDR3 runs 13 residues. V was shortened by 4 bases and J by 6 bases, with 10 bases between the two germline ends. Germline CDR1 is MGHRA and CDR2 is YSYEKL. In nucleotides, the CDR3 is TGCGCCAGCAGCCCGATGGTGGGTCAGCCCCAGCATTTT. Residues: CASSPMVGQPQHF.

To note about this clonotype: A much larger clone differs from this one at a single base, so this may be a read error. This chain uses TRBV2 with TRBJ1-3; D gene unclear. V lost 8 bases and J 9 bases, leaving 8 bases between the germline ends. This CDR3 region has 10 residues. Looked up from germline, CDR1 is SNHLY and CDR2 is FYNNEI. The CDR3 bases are TGTGCCAGCTGTTTCGGCACCATATATTTT. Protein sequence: CASCFGTIYF.

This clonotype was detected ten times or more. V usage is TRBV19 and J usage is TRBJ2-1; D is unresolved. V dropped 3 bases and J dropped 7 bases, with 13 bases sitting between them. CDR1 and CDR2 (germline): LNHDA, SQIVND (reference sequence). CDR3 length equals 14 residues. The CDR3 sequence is CASSIYNQRNEQFF. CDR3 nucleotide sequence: TGTGCCAGTAGTATTTATAACCAGAGAAATGAGCAGTTCTTC.

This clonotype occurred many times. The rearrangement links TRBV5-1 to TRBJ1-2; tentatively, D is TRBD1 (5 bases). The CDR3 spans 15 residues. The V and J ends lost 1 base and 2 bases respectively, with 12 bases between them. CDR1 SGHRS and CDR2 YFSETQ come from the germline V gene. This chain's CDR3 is CASSLRGRENYGYTF. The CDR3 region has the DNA TGCGCCAGCAGCTTGAGGGGAAGAGAGAACTATGGCTACACCTTC.

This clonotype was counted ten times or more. CDR3 region: CASSLGSLWLRPPGTQYF. Written as DNA, the CDR3 is TGTGCCAGCAGCCTAGGATCCCTATGGTTGAGGCCCCCCGGTACGCAGTATTTT. This chain uses TRBV11-2 with TRBJ2-3, with unresolved D. The CDR3 runs 18 residues. Trimming removed 5 bases at V and 8 bases at J, with 29 bases between. Looked up from germline, CDR1 is SGHAT and CDR2 is FQNNGV.

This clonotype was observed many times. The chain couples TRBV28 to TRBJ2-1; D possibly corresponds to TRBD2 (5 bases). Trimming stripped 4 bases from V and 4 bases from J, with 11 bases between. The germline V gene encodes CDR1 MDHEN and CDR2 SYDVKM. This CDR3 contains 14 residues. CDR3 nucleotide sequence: TGTGCCAGCAGTTCCGGCGGGCCTTACAATGAGCAGTTCTTC. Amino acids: CASSSGGPYNEQFF.

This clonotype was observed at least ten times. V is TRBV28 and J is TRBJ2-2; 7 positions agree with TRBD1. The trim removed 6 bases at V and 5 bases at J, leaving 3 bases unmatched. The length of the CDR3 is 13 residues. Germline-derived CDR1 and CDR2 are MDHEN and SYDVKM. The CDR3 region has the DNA TGTGCCAGCAGCGGACAGGCTACCGGGGAGCTGTTTTTT. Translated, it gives CASSGQATGELFF.